This T cell receptor beta chain stems from a study of radiotherapy plus CTLA-4 blockade in lung cancer. Across the study: Objective response was observed in 18% of patients, and disease control in approximately 30%. Overall study findings and caveats: Early shifts in blood T cell clones, with interferon-beta, reportedly predicted response best. TCR clones from tumors expanded in blood after radiotherapy plus ipilimumab.

This clone is a singleton in its sample. Its matching antigen is unknown. CDR1 and CDR2 from the germline V gene are SGHTA and FQGNSA. The CDR3 consists of 14 residues. Trimming cost V 6 bases and J 6 bases, with 14 bases left between them. The study treated chemo-refractory metastatic non-small-cell lung cancer patients with focal radiation plus ipilimumab CTLA-4 blockade. Here immunoSEQ multiplex PCR was the method, and the copy in TCRdb shows in-frame clones only, minus some. The data contain 95,000 to 150,000 clones, approximately 90% of them seen just once; the ten biggest clones take up 6.9%. This TCR derives from a human donor with non-small cell lung cancer that progressed on radiotherapy plus ipilimumab. The sample was peripheral blood, taken from a patient treated with radiotherapy plus ipilimumab. The rearrangement uses TRBV7-2 and TRBJ2-2, with D perhaps given as TRBD1 or TRBD2 (6 bases each). This CDR3 reads CASRLLGGSGELFF. Here the CDR3 DNA reads TGTGCCAGCAGATTACTAGGGGGGTCCGGGGAGCTGTTTTTT.